This T cell receptor (beta chain) was recorded in a study of T cells after yellow fever vaccination. Production of TCR cDNA was by 5'RACE template switching, which also added a universal primer site and UMIs. A single record per CDR3 protein comes from TCRdb applying MiXCR to the 5' RACE reads. Counted here are some 240,000 distinct CDR3 sequences, 3.6% occurring once; the ten biggest clones make up under 20%. This clonotype has ten or more counts. The sample here was PBMCs, taken 15 days after the yellow fever booster vaccination. This sequence was found in a man aged 18 to 35 who received the YFV17D yellow fever vaccine.

The CDR3 is CASSRRGTGGSPLHF. The DNA for the CDR3 is TGTGCCAGCAGTCGTAGGGGAACAGGGGGATCACCCCTCCACTTT. J is TRBJ1-6 and V is TRBV6-5; the match to TRBD1 covers 8 bases. V dropped 5 bases and J dropped 10; count of bases not matched to a gene: 10. Germline values: CDR1 MNHEY, CDR2 SVGAGI. The CDR3 is 15 amino acids.